This is a list of T cell receptor beta chains from one sample in a study of T cells in Graves' hyperthyroidism and ophthalmopathy. TCRdb recomputed calls from the multiplex PCR reads with MiXCR, one row per CDR3 protein. The repertoire holds roughly 720,000 distinct CDR3 sequences, roughly 17% seen once, with 15% to 19% in the top ten. The sample taken for sequencing was blood. Every receptor here comes from a man aged 50 or older with Graves' hyperthyroidism. Each CDR3 is given with its conserved first and last residue. Fields, in order: clone size, V gene, J gene, D gene, CDR3 length, CDR3 protein, CDR3 DNA. A D gene is named only where the DNA matches it firmly. Not all rows give a size; the values are once, few, many and, for expanded clones, a class.

many	TRBV5-1	TRBJ2-7	.	15	CASSLRGDTIYEQYF	TGCGCCAGCAGCTTGAGGGGGGACACCATATACGAGCAGTACTTC
many	TRBV2	TRBJ2-2	TRBD1	15	CASRIGQGGTGELFF	TGTGCCAGCAGAATCGGACAGGGTGGCACCGGGGAGCTGTTTTTT
.	TRBV9	TRBJ2-2	.	15	CASRGRNPKGGELFF	TGTGCCAGCAGAGGAAGGAACCCCAAGGGCGGGGAGCTGTTTTTT
few	TRBV7-2	TRBJ2-7	TRBD2	15	CASSPWREAFLGQYF	TGTGCCAGCAGCCCCTGGCGGGAGGCCTTCTTGGGGCAGTACTTC
many	TRBV12-5	TRBJ1-1	TRBD1	16	CASGLVLDRGMAEAFF	TGTGCTAGTGGTTTGGTACTAGACAGGGGGATGGCTGAAGCTTTCTTT
many	TRBV6-2/TRBV6-3	TRBJ1-1	TRBD1	13	CASRRDSSTEAFF	TGTGCCAGCAGGAGGGACAGTTCTACTGAAGCTTTCTTT
.	TRBV5-1	TRBJ2-3	.	15	CASSSLLTSTDTQDF	TGCGCCAGCAGCTCCCTACTCACTAGCACAGATACGCAGGATTTT
many	TRBV30	TRBJ2-7	.	14	CAWSGPNNYYEQYF	TGTGCCTGGAGTGGACCGAATAACTACTACGAGCAGTACTTC
many	TRBV28	TRBJ2-2	.	15	CASSFRGSETGELFF	TGTGCCAGCAGTTTTAGAGGGAGTGAGACCGGGGAGCTGTTTTTT
many	TRBV28	TRBJ2-3	.	16	CASSSHPDSSTDTQYF	TGTGCCAGCAGTTCTCACCCGGACAGCAGCACAGATACGCAGTATTTT
few	TRBV28	TRBJ2-1	.	13	CASSFTRLNEQFF	TGTGCCAGCAGTTTTACACGGTTGAATGAGCAGTTCTTC
many	TRBV6-5	TRBJ2-1	.	15	CASSYSMGRLDEQFF	TGTGCCAGCAGTTACTCGATGGGGAGGCTAGATGAGCAGTTCTTC
.	TRBV6-5	TRBJ2-7	.	14	CASSYGRSQYEQYF	TGTGCCAGCAGTTACGGGCGGTCCCAGTACGAGCAGTACTTC
many	TRBV2	TRBJ2-5	TRBD2	14	CASSGLAVQETQYF	TGTGCCAGCAGTGGGCTAGCGGTTCAAGAGACCCAGTACTTC
.	TRBV7-3	TRBJ2-1	TRBD2	17	CASSLSGTSGIYDEQFF	TGTGCCAGCAGCTTATCCGGGACTAGCGGGATCTACGATGAGCAGTTCTTC
many	TRBV11-3	TRBJ2-1	.	13	CASSFVGANEQFF	TGTGCCAGCAGCTTTGTGGGGGCCAATGAGCAGTTCTTC
.	TRBV19	TRBJ2-7	TRBD2	14	CASGGASGDNEQYF	TGTGCCAGCGGAGGGGCTAGCGGGGACAACGAGCAGTACTTC
.	TRBV28	TRBJ1-3	.	14	CASRDQARGNTIYF	TGTGCCAGCAGGGATCAGGCGAGGGGAAACACCATATATTTT
many	TRBV29-1	TRBJ1-1	.	12	CSLLGGATEAFF	TGCAGCCTCCTTGGGGGTGCAACTGAAGCTTTCTTT
many	TRBV12-3/TRBV12-4	TRBJ1-1	.	13	CASSLMGDAEAFF	TGTGCCAGCAGTTTAATGGGGGATGCTGAAGCTTTCTTT
few	TRBV6-5	TRBJ1-5	.	14	CASSYSIGDQPQHF	TGTGCCAGCAGTTACTCGATTGGGGATCAGCCCCAGCATTTT
few	TRBV7-2	TRBJ2-5	.	13	CASSARTGETQYF	TGTGCCAGCAGCGCGCGGACCGGGGAGACCCAGTACTTC
few	TRBV4-3	TRBJ1-3	.	15	CASSQGELSGNTIYF	TGCGCCAGCAGCCAAGGTGAACTCTCTGGAAACACCATATATTTT
few	TRBV5-4	TRBJ2-7	.	15	CASSFGGGASYEQYF	TGTGCCAGCAGCTTTGGTGGGGGAGCCTCCTACGAGCAGTACTTC
.	TRBV29-1	TRBJ2-5	TRBD2	14	CSVDISGIVETQYF	TGCAGCGTGGACATCAGCGGGATTGTAGAGACCCAGTACTTC
many	TRBV6-1	TRBJ1-5	TRBD1	15	CASALSGTGDQPQHF	TGTGCCAGCGCGTTGAGCGGGACAGGAGACCAGCCCCAGCATTTT
.	TRBV4-3	TRBJ1-4	.	16	CASSQVGAATNEKLFF	TGCGCCAGCAGCCAAGTCGGGGCGGCAACTAATGAAAAACTGTTTTTT
many	TRBV30	TRBJ2-7	TRBD2	13	CAWSLAGGDEQYF	TGTGCCTGGAGCCTAGCGGGAGGGGACGAGCAGTACTTC
many	TRBV27	TRBJ2-7	.	15	CASSLGWGLTYEQYF	TGTGCCAGCAGTTTAGGTTGGGGTCTAACCTACGAGCAGTACTTC
many	TRBV7-2	TRBJ2-3	TRBD1	18	CASSFTRSGTGGRDTQYF	TGTGCCAGCAGCTTTACTCGATCCGGGACAGGGGGCAGAGATACGCAGTATTTT
many	TRBV28	TRBJ1-2	.	13	CASMRGAYYGYTF	TGTGCCAGCATGCGAGGGGCTTACTATGGCTACACCTTC
many	TRBV20-1	TRBJ2-5	.	14	CSAPLSGPQETQYF	TGCAGTGCTCCCCTCAGTGGGCCCCAAGAGACCCAGTACTTC
few	TRBV7-9	TRBJ2-5	.	14	CASSFTDRRETQYF	TGTGCCAGCAGCTTCACCGACCGAAGAGAGACCCAGTACTTC
few	TRBV5-1	TRBJ2-7	.	15	CASSLGGGRAYEQYF	TGCGCCAGCAGCTTGGGCGGGGGCCGGGCCTACGAGCAGTACTTC
many	TRBV6-1	TRBJ2-7	.	15	CASSYIERATGEQYF	TGTGCCAGCAGTTACATAGAGCGGGCCACGGGGGAGCAGTACTTC
.	TRBV7-2	TRBJ2-1	.	15	CAGSFDRAPHNEQFF	TGTGCCGGCAGCTTCGACCGCGCGCCCCACAATGAGCAGTTCTTC
few	TRBV19	TRBJ1-4	.	15	CASSIAGSLNEKLFF	TGTGCCAGTAGTATCGCGGGCAGTCTTAATGAAAAACTGTTTTTT